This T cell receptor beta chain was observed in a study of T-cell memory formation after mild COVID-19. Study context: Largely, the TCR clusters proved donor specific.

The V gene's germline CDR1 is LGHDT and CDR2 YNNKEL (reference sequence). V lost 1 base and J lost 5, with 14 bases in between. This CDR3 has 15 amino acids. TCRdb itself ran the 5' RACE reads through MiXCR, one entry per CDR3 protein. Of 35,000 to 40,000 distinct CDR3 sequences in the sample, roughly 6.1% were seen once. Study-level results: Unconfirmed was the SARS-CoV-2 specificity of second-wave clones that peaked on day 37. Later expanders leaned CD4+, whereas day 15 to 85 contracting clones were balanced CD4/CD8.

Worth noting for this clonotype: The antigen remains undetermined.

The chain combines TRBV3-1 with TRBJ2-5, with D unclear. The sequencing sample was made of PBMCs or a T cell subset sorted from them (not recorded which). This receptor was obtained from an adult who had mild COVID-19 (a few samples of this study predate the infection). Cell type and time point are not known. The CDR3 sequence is CASSQGPAEFETQYF. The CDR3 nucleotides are TGTGCCAGCAGCCAAGGCCCTGCGGAGTTTGAGACCCAGTACTTC.